This TCR beta chain was recovered during a study of STAT5B mutations in CD4+ large granular lymphocyte leukemia. V lost 1 base and J lost 9; bases outside the gene matches: 8. CDR1 is SGHTA and CDR2 is FQGNSA in the germline V gene. The CDR3 has 15 residues. The study, taken as a whole, reports: Compared with healthy controls (2/35), patient top clones favored TRBV06 (8/27). Main leukemic clonotypes were patient-specific, but more than 20% appeared at low frequency elsewhere. Higher CD4+ than CD8+ T-LGLL clonality might reflect small sample size.

About this clone: The antigen is not known.

Libraries were prepared by immunoSEQ multiplex PCR; TCRdb keeps only in-frame clonotypes and omits some of them. The table lists tens of thousands of clones, about four fifths of them singletons. Sequences were obtained from CD4+ T cells from blood buffy coats. The chain uses TRBV7-2 and TRBJ2-1, with 8 nucleotides matching TRBD2. This TCR derives from a human donor in good health. CDR3 amino acids: CASSLVAGGRGEQFF. Written as DNA, the CDR3 is TGTGCCAGCAGCTTAGTGGCGGGAGGACGCGGTGAGCAGTTCTTC.